Below are 10 T cell receptor beta chains sequenced from a single sample in a study of T-cell memory formation after mild COVID-19. A single record per CDR3 protein comes from TCRdb applying MiXCR to the 5' RACE reads. The sample consists of about 390,000 distinct CDR3 sequences, over 20% of them appearing once. The sequenced sample consisted of PBMCs or a T cell subset sorted from them (not recorded which). The receptor source for this set is an adult woman who had mild COVID-19 (a few samples of this study predate the infection). Cell type and time point are not known.

This clonotype was counted many times. V gene TRBV24-1 combines with J gene TRBJ2-2; 9 bases match TRBD2. The V gene end was trimmed by 3 bases and the J gene end by 3 bases; junction bases not matched to a gene: 7. CDR3 length: 17 amino acids. The V gene's germline CDR1 is KGHDR and CDR2 SFDVKD. The CDR3 DNA sequence: TGTGCCACCAGTGATCCGGGACTAGCCGGGTACACCGGGGAGCTGTTTTTT. Its protein product is CATSDPGLAGYTGELFF.

The chain combines TRBV29-1 with TRBJ2-1; D possibly corresponds to TRBD2 (6 bases). Looked up from germline, CDR1 is SQVTM and CDR2 is ANQGSEA. V dropped 4 bases and J dropped 2 bases, with 9 bases sitting between them. The CDR3 contains 13 residues. The CDR3 region has the DNA TGCAGCGTTGGGGCTAGCGCCTACAATGAGCAGTTCTTC. Translated, it gives CSVGASAYNEQFF.

The gene calls are TRBV7-8 and TRBJ2-2, with a weak D call TRBD2 (5 bases). Trimming took off 5 bases at V and 2 bases at J, with 15 bases between the two ends. This CDR3 is built from 16 residues. CDR1 and CDR2 (germline): SGHVS, FQNEAQ. The CDR3 spells CASSPGIYTNTGELFF. The CDR3 region has the DNA TGTGCCAGCAGCCCCGGGATTTATACTAACACCGGGGAGCTGTTTTTT.

The chain carries TRBV7-8 and TRBJ2-5; the D gene is possibly TRBD2 (6 bases). Germline CDR1 SGHVS, CDR2 FQNEAQ. The CDR3 sequence is 15 residues long. V was shortened by 1 base and J by 4 bases, with 13 bases between the two germline ends. CDR3 in DNA: TGTGCCAGCAGCTTAGAACTAGCCGGGGGAGAGACCCAGTACTTC. Translated, it gives CASSLELAGGETQYF.

J is TRBJ1-4 and V is TRBV11-3, with a tentative D call TRBD1 (5 bases). Trimming pared 4 bases from V and 8 bases from J, leaving 17 bases between. CDR1 is SGHNT, CDR2 YENEEA, per germline. The CDR3 consists of 15 residues. CDR3 amino acids: CASSWSQGVQEKLFF. The CDR3 DNA reads as TGTGCCAGCAGCTGGAGCCAGGGAGTGCAGGAAAAACTGTTTTTT.

The chain couples TRBV27 to TRBJ2-3; D may correspond to TRBD1 or TRBD2 (7 bases each). The V end was cut by 6 bases, the J end by 3 bases, with 16 bases between. Germline V gene sequence: CDR1 MNHEY, CDR2 SMNVEV (reference sequence). This CDR3 comprises 15 residues. This chain's CDR3 is CASSRGGGLTDTQYF. In DNA, the CDR3 is TGTGCCAGCAGCAGGGGGGGCGGGTTGACAGATACGCAGTATTTT.

Here the CDR3 DNA reads TGCAGCGTTGAGAAGATAAGTCAGGTTGACTACGAGCAGTACTTC. Amino acid sequence: CSVEKISQVDYEQYF. V gene TRBV29-1 combines with J gene TRBJ2-7; D is uncertain. With 3 bases removed from V and 3 bases from J, the gap between germline ends came to 18 bases. The CDR3 sequence is 15 residues long. The V gene's germline CDR1 is SQVTM and CDR2 ANQGSEA.

The genes are TRBV5-1 and TRBJ1-6; TRBD1 aligns across 8 bases. Germline values: CDR1 SGHRS, CDR2 YFSETQ. With 3 bases clipped from V and 6 bases from J, the junction kept 5 bases outside the gene matches. This CDR3 comprises 15 residues. In DNA, the CDR3 is TGCGCCAGCAGCTCCGACGGACAGGGTAATTCACCCCTCCACTTT. This codes for CASSSDGQGNSPLHF.

The chain joins TRBV2 to TRBJ2-1; the match to TRBD1 covers 12 bases. Trimming took 6 bases from V and 9 from J; bases not matched to a gene: 6. The CDR3 is 14 amino acids. Germline CDR1 reads SNHLY; CDR2 reads FYNNEI. The CDR3: CASRRGQGAVEQFF. The DNA for the CDR3 is TGTGCCAGCAGGAGGGGACAGGGGGCGGTTGAGCAGTTCTTC. Full variable domain (remainder filled in from reference TRBV2 and TRBJ2-1): EPEVTQTPSHQVTQMGQEVILRCVPISNHLYFYWYRQILGQKVEFLVSFYNNEISEKSEIFDDQFSVERPDGSNFTLKIRSTKLEDSAMYFCASRRGQGAVEQFFGPGTRLTVL.

This clonotype was found a few times. The chain links TRBV6-5 to TRBJ2-7; D might be TRBD2 (6 bases). V was trimmed by 3 bases and J by 0 bases, leaving 12 bases between them. Germline CDR1 MNHEY, CDR2 SVGAGI. The CDR3 totals 15 residues. The CDR3 reads CASSYAGRSSYEQYF. The DNA for the CDR3 is TGTGCCAGCAGTTATGCGGGACGGAGCTCCTACGAGCAGTACTTC.